Listed below are T cell receptor beta chains from one sample, sequenced in a study of beta chain features in type 1 diabetes. Clones were read by immunoSEQ multiplex PCR, and TCRdb kept only the in-frame ones, dropping some. The table lists 400,000 to 550,000 clones, over 10% of them singletons. The sequencing sample was made of naive CD4+ T cells from blood. Receptor source: a woman aged 18-35 years in good health. CDR3s include the opening cysteine and the closing phenylalanine or tryptophan. D genes are given only for firm matches. Rows may omit the clone size; those that give it use once, few, many or a size class.

.	TRBV6-5	.	TRBJ1-2	CASSYSRTDRYTF	TGTGCCAGCAGTTACTCGAGGACAGACCGCTACACCTTC
.	TRBV15	.	TRBJ2-1	CATSWVADNEQFF	TGTGCCACCTCCTGGGTAGCGGACAATGAGCAGTTCTTC
.	TRBV7-3	few	TRBJ1-1	CASSLTTWGTEAFF	TGTGCCAGCAGCTTAACGACTTGGGGGACTGAAGCTTTCTTT
.	TRBV15	few	TRBJ1-2	CATSRERRSYGYTF	TGTGCCACCAGCAGAGAACGAAGGAGCTATGGCTACACCTTC
.	TRBV28	.	TRBJ1-1	CASSLVQLNTEAFF	TGTGCCAGCAGTTTGGTACAGCTGAACACTGAAGCTTTCTTT
TRBD2	TRBV7-9	few	TRBJ2-5	CASRRGLAGETQYF	TGTGCCAGCAGGAGAGGACTAGCAGGAGAGACCCAGTACTTC
.	TRBV2	few	TRBJ2-3	CASSEVTITDTQYF	TGTGCCAGCAGTGAAGTAACAATCACAGATACGCAGTATTTT
.	TRBV7-2	.	TRBJ2-5	CASSTKETQYF	TGTGCCAGCAGCACCAAAGAGACCCAGTACTTC
.	TRBV28	few	TRBJ1-1	CASVWGGTEAFF	TGTGCCAGCGTTTGGGGGGGAACTGAAGCTTTCTTT
.	TRBV5-1	.	TRBJ2-2	CASSLTHGDTGELFF	TGCGCCAGCAGCCTGACCCACGGGGACACCGGGGAGCTGTTTTTT
.	TRBV4-3	few	TRBJ2-6	CASSQDSGAAGANVLTF	TGCGCCAGCAGCCAAGATTCAGGGGCCGCTGGGGCCAACGTCCTGACTTTC
.	TRBV28	.	TRBJ2-3	CASSSPRRQGTDTQYF	TGTGCCAGCAGTAGCCCTCGGAGGCAGGGCACAGATACGCAGTATTTT
.	TRBV7-2	few	TRBJ2-3	CASSGVRTDTQYF	TGTGCCAGCAGCGGGGTTCGCACAGATACGCAGTATTTT
.	TRBV6-1	few	TRBJ1-1	CASSVQSTANTEAFF	TGTGCCAGCAGTGTCCAGTCAACGGCGAACACTGAAGCTTTCTTT
.	TRBV7-9	.	TRBJ1-1	CASSLQRMNTEAFF	TGTGCCAGCAGCTTACAGAGAATGAACACTGAAGCTTTCTTT
.	TRBV9	.	TRBJ2-1	CASSPSGRVSYNEQFF	TGTGCCAGCAGCCCCTCTGGTAGGGTCTCCTACAATGAGCAGTTCTTC
.	TRBV9	.	TRBJ2-1	CASSVGLGEQFF	TGTGCCAGCAGCGTAGGGCTAGGTGAGCAGTTCTTC
.	TRBV7-2	few	TRBJ1-2	CASSRDLQYGYTF	TGTGCCAGCAGCAGGGACTTACAGTATGGCTACACCTTC
.	TRBV14	.	TRBJ2-1	CASSQNVGGALGEQFF	TGTGCCAGCAGCCAAAACGTCGGCGGGGCTCTGGGTGAGCAGTTCTTC
.	TRBV7-2	few	TRBJ1-2	CASSLEASYGYTF	TGTGCCAGCAGCTTAGAGGCCAGCTATGGCTACACCTTC
.	TRBV30	few	TRBJ2-3	CAWRYGGRGTDTQYF	TGTGCCTGGAGGTATGGGGGAAGGGGCACAGATACGCAGTATTTT
.	TRBV7-3	.	TRBJ2-1	CASSSTGDSYNEQFF	TGTGCCAGCAGCTCGACGGGTGACTCCTACAATGAGCAGTTCTTC
.	TRBV5-6	few	TRBJ2-4	CASSLPAGSKNIQYF	TGTGCCAGCAGCTTGCCGGCAGGGAGCAAAAACATTCAGTACTTC
.	TRBV1	.	TRBJ2-1	CTSSQGYNEQFF	TGCACCAGCAGCCAAGGTTACAATGAGCAGTTCTTC
.	TRBV28	.	TRBJ2-4	CASSVLGGGNIQYF	TGTGCCAGCAGCGTCCTGGGGGGCGGAAACATTCAGTACTTC
TRBD2	TRBV15	few	TRBJ2-1	CATSSASGRFNEQFF	TGTGCCACCAGCAGCGCTAGCGGGAGATTTAATGAGCAGTTCTTC
.	TRBV4-3	.	TRBJ2-5	CASSQDRSLGTQYF	TGCGCCAGCAGCCAAGATCGAAGTCTGGGGACCCAGTACTTC